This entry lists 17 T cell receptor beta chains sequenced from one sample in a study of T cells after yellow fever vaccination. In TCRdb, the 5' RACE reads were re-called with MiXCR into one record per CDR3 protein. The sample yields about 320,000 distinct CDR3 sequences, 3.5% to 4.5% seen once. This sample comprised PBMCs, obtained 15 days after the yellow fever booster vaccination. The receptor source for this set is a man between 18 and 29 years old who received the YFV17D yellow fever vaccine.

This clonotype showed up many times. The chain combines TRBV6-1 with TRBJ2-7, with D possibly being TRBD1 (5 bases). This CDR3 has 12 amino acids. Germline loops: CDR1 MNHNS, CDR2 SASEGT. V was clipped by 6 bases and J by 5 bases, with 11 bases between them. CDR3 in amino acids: CASSANRNEQYF. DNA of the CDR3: TGTGCCAGCAGCGCCAACAGGAACGAGCAGTACTTC.

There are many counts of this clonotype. The chain's CDR3 is CASSLSPSAAEAFF. The CDR3 DNA is TGCGCCAGCAGCTTGTCCCCCTCTGCCGCCGAAGCTTTCTTT. This chain connects TRBV5-1 to TRBJ1-1; D unresolved. Trimming took 1 base from V and 8 from J, leaving 15 bases between them. Germline values: CDR1 SGHRS, CDR2 YFSETQ. The CDR3 runs to 14 residues. The full variable domain, rest sourced from reference TRBV5-1 and TRBJ1-1, is KAGVTQTPRYLIKTRGQQVTLSCSPISGHRSVSWYQQTPGQGLQFLFEYFSETQRNKGNFPGRFSGRQFSNSRSEMNVSTLELGDSALYLCASSLSPSAAEAFFGQGTRLTVV.

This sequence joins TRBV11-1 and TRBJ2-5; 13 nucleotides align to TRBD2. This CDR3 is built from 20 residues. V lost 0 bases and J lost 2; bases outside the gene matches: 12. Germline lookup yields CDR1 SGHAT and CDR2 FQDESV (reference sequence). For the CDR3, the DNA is TGTGCCAGCAGCTTAGCGGGCCCACTCGGACTAGCGGGGGCTCAAGAGACCCAGTACTTC. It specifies CASSLAGPLGLAGAQETQYF. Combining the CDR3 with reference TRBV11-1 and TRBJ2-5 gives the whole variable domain EAEVAQSPRYKITEKSQAVAFWCDPISGHATLYWYRQILGQGPELLVQFQDESVVDDSQLPKDRFSAERLKGVDSTLKIQPAELGDSAMYLCASSLAGPLGLAGAQETQYFGPGTRLLVL.

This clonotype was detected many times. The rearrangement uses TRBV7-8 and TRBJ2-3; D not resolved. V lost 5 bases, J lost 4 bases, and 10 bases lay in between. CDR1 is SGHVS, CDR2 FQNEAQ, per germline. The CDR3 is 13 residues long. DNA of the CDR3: TGTGCCAGCAGCCCCCGATCGGCAGATACGCAGTATTTT. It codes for CASSPRSADTQYF.

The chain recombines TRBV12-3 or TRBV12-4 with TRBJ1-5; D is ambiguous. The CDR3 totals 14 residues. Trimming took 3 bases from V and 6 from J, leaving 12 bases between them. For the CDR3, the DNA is TGTGCCAGCAGTTTTCTCGGTGGAATTCAGCCCCAGCATTTT. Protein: CASSFLGGIQPQHF.

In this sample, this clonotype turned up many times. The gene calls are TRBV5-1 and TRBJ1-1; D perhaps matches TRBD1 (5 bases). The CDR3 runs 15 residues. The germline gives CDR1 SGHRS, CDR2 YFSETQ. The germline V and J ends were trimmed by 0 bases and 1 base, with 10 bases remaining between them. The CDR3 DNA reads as TGCGCCAGCAGCTTGGAGTTAAGGGGGAACACTGAAGCTTTCTTT. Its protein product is CASSLELRGNTEAFF.

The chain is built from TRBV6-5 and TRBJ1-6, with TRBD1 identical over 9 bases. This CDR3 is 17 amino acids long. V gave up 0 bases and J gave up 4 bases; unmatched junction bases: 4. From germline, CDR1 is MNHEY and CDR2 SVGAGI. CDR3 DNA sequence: TGTGCCAGCAGTTACTCCATGACAGGGGGTTATAATTCACCCCTCCACTTT. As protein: CASSYSMTGGYNSPLHF.

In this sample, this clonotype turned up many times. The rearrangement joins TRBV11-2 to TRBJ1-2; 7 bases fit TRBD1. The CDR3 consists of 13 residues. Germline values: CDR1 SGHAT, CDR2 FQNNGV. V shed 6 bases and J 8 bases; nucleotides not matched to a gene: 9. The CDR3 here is CASRTGTAGGYTF. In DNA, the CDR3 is TGTGCCAGCAGGACCGGGACAGCGGGCGGCTACACCTTC.

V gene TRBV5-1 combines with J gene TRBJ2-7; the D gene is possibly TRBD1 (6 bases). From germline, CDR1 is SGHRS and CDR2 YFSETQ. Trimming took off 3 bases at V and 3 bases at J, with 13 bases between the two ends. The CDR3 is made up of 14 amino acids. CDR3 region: CASSSTGENYEQYF. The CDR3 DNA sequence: TGCGCCAGCAGCTCGACAGGAGAAAACTACGAGCAGTACTTC.

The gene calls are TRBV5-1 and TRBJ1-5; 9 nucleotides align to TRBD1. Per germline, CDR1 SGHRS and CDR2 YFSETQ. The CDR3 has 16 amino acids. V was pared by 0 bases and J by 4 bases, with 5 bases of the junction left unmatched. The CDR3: CASSLAGQGGNQPQHF. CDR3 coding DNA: TGCGCCAGCAGCTTGGCGGGACAGGGTGGGAATCAGCCCCAGCATTTT.

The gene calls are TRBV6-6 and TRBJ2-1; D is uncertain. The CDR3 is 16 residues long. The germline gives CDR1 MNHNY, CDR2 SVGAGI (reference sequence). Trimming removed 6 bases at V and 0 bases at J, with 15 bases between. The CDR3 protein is CASRPPPTHSYNEQFF. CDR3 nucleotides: TGTGCCAGCAGACCGCCCCCAACTCACTCCTACAATGAGCAGTTCTTC.

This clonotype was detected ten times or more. CDR3 protein: CASSQAPGRGGHEQFF. The CDR3 nucleotides are TGCGCCAGCAGCCAGGCCCCGGGGCGGGGGGGCCATGAGCAGTTCTTC. The chain carries TRBV4-3 and TRBJ2-1, with TRBD2 identical over 9 bases. The V gene's germline CDR1 is LGHNA and CDR2 YSLEER. With V trimmed by 3 bases and J by 8 bases, 11 bases remained unmatched. The CDR3 has 16 amino acids.

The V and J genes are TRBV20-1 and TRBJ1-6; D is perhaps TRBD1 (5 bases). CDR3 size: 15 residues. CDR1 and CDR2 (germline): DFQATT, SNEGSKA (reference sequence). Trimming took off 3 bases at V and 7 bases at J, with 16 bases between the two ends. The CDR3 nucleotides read TGCAGTGCTAGTCAAGGGGACGGTTGGAATTCACCCCTCCACTTT. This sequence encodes CSASQGDGWNSPLHF.

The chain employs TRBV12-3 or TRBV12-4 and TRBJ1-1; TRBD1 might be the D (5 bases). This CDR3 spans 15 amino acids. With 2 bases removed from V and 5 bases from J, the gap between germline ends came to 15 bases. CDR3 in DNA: TGTGCCAGCAGTTTATTCACAGGAGCGACGACTGAAGCTTTCTTT. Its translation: CASSLFTGATTEAFF.

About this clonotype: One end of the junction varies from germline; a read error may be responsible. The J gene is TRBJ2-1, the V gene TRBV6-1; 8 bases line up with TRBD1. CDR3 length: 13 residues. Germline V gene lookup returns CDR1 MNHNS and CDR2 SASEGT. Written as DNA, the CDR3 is TGTGCCAGCAGTGAAAGCAGGACAGGGTCGCACCTCTTC. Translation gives CASSESRTGSHLF.

The CDR3 DNA reads TGTGCCAGCACAGACCGGGGGTTACCAAACTTCCTTGACTACACCTTC. Its translation is CASTDRGLPNFLDYTF. The chain links TRBV12-3 or TRBV12-4 to TRBJ1-2; tentative D call: TRBD1 (5 bases). With 7 bases removed from V and 10 bases from J, the gap between germline ends came to 28 bases. The CDR3 has 16 amino acids.

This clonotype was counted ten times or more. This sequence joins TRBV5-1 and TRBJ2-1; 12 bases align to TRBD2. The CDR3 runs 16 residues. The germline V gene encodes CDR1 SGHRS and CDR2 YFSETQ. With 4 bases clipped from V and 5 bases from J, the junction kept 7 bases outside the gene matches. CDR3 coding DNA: TGCGCCAGCAGCGCCGGACCTAGCGGGGGGGACAATGAGCAGTTCTTC. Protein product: CASSAGPSGGDNEQFF.